This record concerns one TCR beta chain sequence. What it binds is not known. This sample is part of a study of cytomegalovirus exposure and HLA in healthy donors. With 60 Vbeta and 13 Jbeta primers, the PCR was carried out. Clones were read by immunoSEQ multiplex PCR, and TCRdb kept only the in-frame ones, dropping some. The sample has fewer than 200,000 clones, roughly 76% seen once. Overall study results and limits: Reports state that TCR beta sequences accurately predicted most subjects' HLA-A and HLA-B alleles. As confirmed in vitro, a few CMV-associated chains were specific for CMV antigens.

The sequenced sample was PBMCs. The TCR sequence derives from a male donor in good health and CMV-seronegative.

The CDR3 bases are TGTGCCAGCAGCCCCGGGACTTGGACAGATACGCAGTATTTT. This translates into CASSPGTWTDTQYF. This chain connects TRBV5-5 to TRBJ2-3; a possible D gene is TRBD2 (6 bases). Germline loops: CDR1 SGHKS, CDR2 YYEKEE (reference sequence). The germline V and J ends were trimmed by 4 bases and 3 bases, with 12 bases remaining between them. CDR3 length equals 14 residues.